This TCR beta chain was captured by sequencing in a study of human T cells and chemical hapten exposure. Study outcomes and limitations: With regard to DPC sensitization, TCRs above 1 in 1000 frequency did not change.

Individual cDNA molecules received unique molecular identifiers in the library. Each CDR3 protein gets one entry after TCRdb re-called the RACE reads with MiXCR. The sample consists of approximately 84,000 distinct CDR3 sequences, around 8.7% of them appearing once. This clonotype was seen many times. Antigen: not known. Time point here: healthy volunteer bleed at 6 weeks. The authors' total RNA extraction used unfractionated whole blood. The CDR3 has 16 amino acids. The V gene's germline CDR1 is LGHNT and CDR2 FRNRAP. V lost 0 bases and J lost 6, with 15 bases in between. The chain links TRBV12-5 to TRBJ1-5; D ambiguous. The TCR comes from a male donor in good health. Some clones in this sample may be carry-over from other donors' samples. The sequenced sample was whole blood. CDR3 in amino acids: CASGLVLHVRGQPQHF. The CDR3 nucleotides are TGTGCTAGTGGTTTGGTACTTCACGTTCGAGGTCAGCCCCAGCATTTT. Full variable domain (missing parts from reference TRBV12-5 and TRBJ1-5): DARVTQTPRHKVTEMGQEVTMRCQPILGHNTVFWYRQTMMQGLELLAYFRNRAPLDDSGMPKDRFSAEMPDATLATLKIQPSEPRDSAVYFCASGLVLHVRGQPQHFGDGTRLSIL.